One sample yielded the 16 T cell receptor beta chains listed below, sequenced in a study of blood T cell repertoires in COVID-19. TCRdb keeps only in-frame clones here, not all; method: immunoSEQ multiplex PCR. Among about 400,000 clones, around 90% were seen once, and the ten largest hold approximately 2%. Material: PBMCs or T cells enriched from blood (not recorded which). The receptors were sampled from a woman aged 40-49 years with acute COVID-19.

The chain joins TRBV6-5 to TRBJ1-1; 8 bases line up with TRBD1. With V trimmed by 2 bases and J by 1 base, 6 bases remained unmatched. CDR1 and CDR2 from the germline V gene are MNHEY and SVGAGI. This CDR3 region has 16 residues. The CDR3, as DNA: TGTGCCAGCAGTTACGCCCGTGGGACAGGGAACACTGAAGCTTTCTTT. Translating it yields CASSYARGTGNTEAFF.

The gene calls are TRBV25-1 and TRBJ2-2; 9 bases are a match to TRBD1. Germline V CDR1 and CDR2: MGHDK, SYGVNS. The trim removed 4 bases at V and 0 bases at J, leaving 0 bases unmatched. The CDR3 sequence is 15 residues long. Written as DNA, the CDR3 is TGTGCCAGCAGTGGACAGGGGGCGAACACCGGGGAGCTGTTTTTT. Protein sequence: CASSGQGANTGELFF. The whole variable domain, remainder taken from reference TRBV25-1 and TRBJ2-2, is EADIYQTPRYLVIGTGKKITLECSQTMGHDKMYWYQQDPGMELHLIHYSYGVNSTEKGDLSSESTVSRIRTEHFPLTLESARPSHTSQYLCASSGQGANTGELFFGEGSRLTVL.

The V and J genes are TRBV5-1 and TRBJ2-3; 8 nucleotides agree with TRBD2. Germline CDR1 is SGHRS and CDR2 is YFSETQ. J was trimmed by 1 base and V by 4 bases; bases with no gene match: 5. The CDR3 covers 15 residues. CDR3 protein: CASSTLAGRTDTQYF. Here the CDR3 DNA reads TGCGCCAGCAGCACCCTAGCGGGCCGCACAGATACGCAGTATTTT.

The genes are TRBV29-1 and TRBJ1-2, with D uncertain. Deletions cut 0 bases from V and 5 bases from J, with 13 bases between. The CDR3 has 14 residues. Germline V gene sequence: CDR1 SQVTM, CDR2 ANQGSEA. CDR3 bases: TGCAGCGTTGAAGATACAGCCCCAGAATATGGCTACACCTTC. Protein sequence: CSVEDTAPEYGYTF.

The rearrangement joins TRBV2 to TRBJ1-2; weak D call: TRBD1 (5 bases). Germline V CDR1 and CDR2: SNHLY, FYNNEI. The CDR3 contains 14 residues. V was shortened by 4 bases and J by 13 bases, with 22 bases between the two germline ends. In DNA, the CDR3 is TGTGCCAGCAGTGTCCTCCAACGACAGATCTCCATCACCTTC. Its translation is CASSVLQRQISITF.

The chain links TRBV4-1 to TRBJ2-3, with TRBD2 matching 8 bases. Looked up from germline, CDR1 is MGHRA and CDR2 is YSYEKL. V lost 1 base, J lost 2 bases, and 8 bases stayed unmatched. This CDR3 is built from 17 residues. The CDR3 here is CASSQGTGGGPTDTQYF. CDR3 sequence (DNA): TGCGCCAGCAGCCAAGGAACGGGGGGGGGCCCCACAGATACGCAGTATTTT.

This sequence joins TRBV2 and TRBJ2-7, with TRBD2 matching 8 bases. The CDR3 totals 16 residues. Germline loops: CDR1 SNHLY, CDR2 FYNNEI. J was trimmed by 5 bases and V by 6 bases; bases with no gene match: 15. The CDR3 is CASRPQTGGGPHEQYF. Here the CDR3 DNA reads TGTGCCAGCAGGCCGCAAACCGGGGGGGGGCCGCACGAGCAGTACTTC.

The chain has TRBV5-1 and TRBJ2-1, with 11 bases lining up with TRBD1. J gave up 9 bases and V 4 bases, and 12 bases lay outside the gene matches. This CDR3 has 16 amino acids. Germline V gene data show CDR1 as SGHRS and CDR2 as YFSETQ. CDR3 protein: CASSKFPGQGEVEQFF. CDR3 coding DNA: TGCGCCAGCAGCAAATTTCCGGGACAGGGGGAAGTTGAGCAGTTCTTC.

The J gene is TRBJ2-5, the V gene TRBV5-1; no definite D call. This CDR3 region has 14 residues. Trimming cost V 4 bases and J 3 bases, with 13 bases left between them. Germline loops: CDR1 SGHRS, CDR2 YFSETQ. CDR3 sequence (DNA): TGCGCCAGCAGCCTCGTCGGAGAGAAAGAGACCCAGTACTTC. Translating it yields CASSLVGEKETQYF.

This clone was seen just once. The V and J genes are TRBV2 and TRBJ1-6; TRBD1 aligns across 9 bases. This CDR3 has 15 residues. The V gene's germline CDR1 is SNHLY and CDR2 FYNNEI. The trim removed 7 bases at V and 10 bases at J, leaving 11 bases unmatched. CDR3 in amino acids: CASNPDRGLGSPLHF. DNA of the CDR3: TGTGCCAGCAACCCGGACAGGGGACTGGGGTCACCCCTCCACTTT.

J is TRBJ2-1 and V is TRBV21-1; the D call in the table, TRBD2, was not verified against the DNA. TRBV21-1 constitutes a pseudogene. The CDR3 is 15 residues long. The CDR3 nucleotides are TGTGCCAGCAGCTCCCCCGGGGGGGCCTACAATGAGCAGTTCTTC. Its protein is CASSSPGGAYNEQFF.

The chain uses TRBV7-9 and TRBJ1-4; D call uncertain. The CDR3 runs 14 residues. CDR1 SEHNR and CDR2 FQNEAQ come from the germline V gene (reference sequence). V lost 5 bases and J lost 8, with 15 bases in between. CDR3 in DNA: TGTGCCAGCAGCCGAGCCGAGGGTGCGGAAAAACTGTTTTTT. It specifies CASSRAEGAEKLFF.

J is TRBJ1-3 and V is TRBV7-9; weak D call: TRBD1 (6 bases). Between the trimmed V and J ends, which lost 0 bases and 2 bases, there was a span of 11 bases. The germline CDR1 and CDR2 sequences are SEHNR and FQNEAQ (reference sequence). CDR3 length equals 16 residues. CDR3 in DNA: TGTGCCAGCAGCTTAGCGGGGGCCCAAACTGGAAACACCATATATTTT. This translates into CASSLAGAQTGNTIYF. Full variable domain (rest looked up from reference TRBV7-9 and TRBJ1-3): DTGVSQNPRHKITKRGQNVTFRCDPISEHNRLYWYRQTLGQGPEFLTYFQNEAQLEKSRLLSDRFSAERPKGSFSTLEIQRTEQGDSAMYLCASSLAGAQTGNTIYFGEGSWLTVV.

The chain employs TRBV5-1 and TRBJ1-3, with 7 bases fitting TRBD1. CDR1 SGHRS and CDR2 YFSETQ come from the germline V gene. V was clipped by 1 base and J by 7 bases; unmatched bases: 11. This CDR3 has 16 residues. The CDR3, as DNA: TGCGCCAGCAGCTTGACCGGACAGGCAGGTGGGAACACCATATATTTT. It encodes CASSLTGQAGGNTIYF.

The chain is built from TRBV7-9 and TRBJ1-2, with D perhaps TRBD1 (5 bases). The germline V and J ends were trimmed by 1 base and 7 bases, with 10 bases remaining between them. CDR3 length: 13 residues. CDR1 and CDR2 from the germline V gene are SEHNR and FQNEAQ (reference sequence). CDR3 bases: TGTGCCAGCAGCTTAGGGGGCGCCGGTGGCTACACCTTC. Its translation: CASSLGGAGGYTF.

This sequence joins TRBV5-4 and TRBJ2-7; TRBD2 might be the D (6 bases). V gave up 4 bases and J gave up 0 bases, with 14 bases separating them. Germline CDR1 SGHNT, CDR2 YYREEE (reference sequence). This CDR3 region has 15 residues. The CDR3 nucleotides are TGTGCCAGCAGCACGCGGACTACGAGCTCCTACGAGCAGTACTTC. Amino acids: CASSTRTTSSYEQYF.